This TCR beta chain was recorded in a study of blood T cell repertoires in COVID-19. Across the whole study: COVID-19 samples collected from the United States, Italy and Spain covered acute and convalescent phases.

In germline, CDR1 is SNHLY, CDR2 FYNNEI. The J segment lost 3 bases and the V segment lost 5 bases, leaving 10 bases of the junction unmatched. The CDR3 contains 15 residues. Original processing notes: Amplification from reference gene primers served as the basis for estimated nucleated cell counts. Only in-frame clones appear in the TCRdb table, and some are missing; sequencing was by immunoSEQ multiplex PCR. D and trimming were read from the DNA, whereas the V and J calls and clone size are those reported in that table. In the table there are over 120,000 clones, just under 85% of which are singletons.

The rearrangement uses TRBV2 and TRBJ2-7; 7 nucleotides match TRBD1. This TCR came from a woman of 80 years or more with acute or convalescent COVID-19. Material for sequencing was peripheral blood. This chain's CDR3 is CASSSDRERRYEQYF. In DNA form, the CDR3 reads TGTGCCAGCAGTTCCGACAGGGAGAGGCGCTACGAGCAGTACTTC. Complete variable domain (other parts from reference TRBV2 and TRBJ2-7): EPEVTQTPSHQVTQMGQEVILRCVPISNHLYFYWYRQILGQKVEFLVSFYNNEISEKSEIFDDQFSVERPDGSNFTLKIRSTKLEDSAMYFCASSSDRERRYEQYFGPGTRLTVT.